This T cell receptor (beta chain) derives from a study of beta chain features in type 1 diabetes. Study observations and caveats: A definitive answer on HLA type influencing TCRB rearrangement was not reached here.

Via the markers CD45RO/CCR7/CD25/CD127/CD95/CD27, stem cell-like memory, regulatory, central memory and naive CD4+ cells were sorted. As to this clone: The target antigen is unknown.

Isolated RNA was reverse transcribed in full, so expressed TCRB transcripts were sequenced. Here immunoSEQ multiplex PCR was the method, and the copy in TCRdb shows in-frame clones only, minus some. The repertoire holds 250,000 or so clones, with 27% as singletons. Sequencing input: central memory CD4+ T cells from blood. The sequence was obtained from a man aged 30 to 39 in good health.

The CDR3 spells CASTKAAFLYEQYF. Here the CDR3 DNA reads TGTGCCAGCACCAAGGCGGCGTTCCTCTACGAGCAGTACTTC. The chain has TRBV7-2 and TRBJ2-7, with D uncertain. V was pared by 7 bases and J by 3 bases, with 16 bases between. The germline CDR1 and CDR2 sequences are SGHTA and FQGNSA. The CDR3 sequence is 14 residues long.